Shown below are 28 T cell receptor beta chains from a single sample sequenced in a study of T cell responses to AZD1222 COVID-19 vaccine. Using immunoSEQ multiplex PCR, the repertoire was profiled, and TCRdb retains in-frame clones only, with some absent. The sample carries some 200,000 clones, around 89% recorded once. The source was peripheral blood, collected 28 days after the second AZD1222 dose. The receptor source for this set is an adult who received the AZD1222 COVID-19 vaccine.

This sequence joins TRBV19 and TRBJ1-1; D is uncertain. The ends were cut back, 1 base at V and 5 bases at J, with 14 bases in the middle. Looked up from germline, CDR1 is LNHDA and CDR2 is SQIVND (reference sequence). The CDR3 totals 15 residues. CDR3 bases: TGTGCCAGTAGTATAGGGGAAAACATAAGGACTGAAGCTTTCTTT. Translating it yields CASSIGENIRTEAFF.

CDR3 amino acids: CASSPTSPGNTIYF. CDR3 nucleotide sequence: TGTGCCAGCTCACCTACATCCCCTGGAAACACCATATATTTT. The rearrangement joins TRBV18 to TRBJ1-3, with no clear D. Germline loops: CDR1 KGHSH, CDR2 LQKENI. The CDR3 length is 14 residues. Trimming stripped 3 bases from V and 2 bases from J, with 8 bases between. Drawing the rest from reference TRBV18 and TRBJ1-3, the complete variable domain is NAGVMQNPRHLVRRRGQEARLRCSPMKGHSHVYWYRQLPEEGLKFMVYLQKENIIDESGMPKERFSAEFPKEGPSILRIQQVVRGDSAAYFCASSPTSPGNTIYFGEGSWLTVV.

The chain recombines TRBV5-4 with TRBJ2-2; D possibly matches TRBD1 or TRBD2 (7 bases each). The germline CDR1 and CDR2 sequences are SGHNT and YYREEE (reference sequence). The CDR3 length is 16 residues. Trimming stripped 0 bases from V and 4 bases from J, with 13 bases between. In DNA, the CDR3 is TGTGCCAGCAGCTTGGGACAGGGCGGGGGCACCGGGGAGCTGTTTTTT. It is translated as CASSLGQGGGTGELFF. Filled out from reference TRBV5-4 and TRBJ2-2, the complete variable domain reads ETGVTQSPTHLIKTRGQQVTLRCSSQSGHNTVSWYQQALGQGPQFIFQYYREEENGRGNFPPRFSGLQFPNYSSELNVNALELDDSALYLCASSLGQGGGTGELFFGEGSRLTVL.

The J gene is TRBJ1-1, the V gene TRBV19; 10 nucleotides agree with TRBD1. Trimming cost V 0 bases and J 5 bases; bases outside gene matches: 9. There are 17 residues in the CDR3. Per the germline V gene, CDR1 is LNHDA and CDR2 is SQIVND (reference sequence). The CDR3 sequence: CASSIDGTGERGTEAFF. The CDR3, as DNA: TGTGCCAGTAGTATAGACGGGACAGGGGAACGGGGAACTGAAGCTTTCTTT.

CDR3 protein: CASSPRTGANAPIYGYTF. In DNA form, the CDR3 reads TGTGCCAGCAGCCCGCGGACAGGGGCAAACGCCCCAATTTATGGCTACACCTTC. The J gene is TRBJ1-2, the V gene TRBV27; TRBD1 aligns across 9 bases. With 6 bases clipped from V and 5 bases from J, the junction kept 19 bases outside the gene matches. Germline V gives CDR1 MNHEY, CDR2 SMNVEV (reference sequence). This CDR3 is built from 18 residues.

The V and J genes are TRBV6-4 and TRBJ1-2; D remains ambiguous. Germline assignment: CDR1 MRHNA and CDR2 SNTAGT. The CDR3 contains 14 residues. V lost 3 bases and J 4 bases, leaving 12 bases between the germline ends. The CDR3 region is CASSEGGSGYGYTF. CDR3 nucleotides: TGTGCCAGCAGTGAAGGAGGGTCGGGCTATGGCTACACCTTC.

CDR3 nucleotide sequence: TGTGCCATCAGTGAGTCGGGCAGGGGGGACGAGCAGTACTTC. As protein: CAISESGRGDEQYF. The chain is built from TRBV10-3 and TRBJ2-7; tentatively, D is TRBD1 (7 bases). The CDR3 runs to 14 residues. Germline CDR1 ENHRY, CDR2 SYGVKD. V was pared by 0 bases and J by 5 bases, with 11 bases between.

This chain joins TRBV19 and TRBJ2-6; a weak D match, TRBD1 (5 bases). Germline V CDR1 and CDR2: LNHDA, SQIVND (reference sequence). V was shortened by 6 bases and J by 2 bases, with 11 bases between the two germline ends. This CDR3 spans 15 amino acids. The CDR3 DNA follows: TGTGCCAGTAGCACAACAGGCCCTGGGGCCAACGTCCTGACTTTC. This sequence encodes CASSTTGPGANVLTF.

The rearrangement joins TRBV25-1 to TRBJ1-6; a weak D match, TRBD1 (6 bases). Germline V CDR1 and CDR2: MGHDK, SYGVNS. The CDR3 loop spans 15 amino acids. V dropped 4 bases and J dropped 3 bases, with 10 bases sitting between them. CDR3: CASSVGQNYNSPLHF. CDR3 coding DNA: TGTGCCAGCAGTGTGGGACAAAACTATAATTCACCCCTCCACTTT.

The chain employs TRBV7-2 and TRBJ2-3, with 9 bases fitting TRBD2. The CDR3 has 13 amino acids. The V gene end was trimmed by 9 bases and the J gene end by 6 bases; junction bases not matched to a gene: 7. CDR1 is SGHTA and CDR2 is FQGNSA in the germline V gene. The CDR3 bases are TGTGCCAGTTCCTCTAGCGGGACGGATACGCAGTATTTT. Translated: CASSSSGTDTQYF. The full variable domain, completed using reference TRBV7-2 and TRBJ2-3, is GAGVSQSPSNKVTEKGKDVELRCDPISGHTALYWYRQSLGQGLEFLIYFQGNSAPDKSGLPSDRFSAERTGGSVSTLTIQRTQQEDSAVYLCASSSSGTDTQYFGPGTRLTVL.

Only one count was recorded for this clone. The chain links TRBV3-1 (or the pseudogene TRBV3-2) to TRBJ2-5; 12 positions agree with TRBD2. Trimming took 0 bases from V and 2 from J; bases not matched to a gene: 4. Germline V gene lookup returns CDR1 LGHDT and CDR2 YNNKEL (reference sequence). The CDR3 spans 17 residues. CDR3 sequence: CASSQDLAGGIQETQYF. The CDR3 bases are TGTGCCAGCAGCCAAGACCTAGCGGGAGGGATACAAGAGACCCAGTACTTC.

This clone was detected only once. The chain carries TRBV7-6 and TRBJ2-5; D ambiguous. The CDR3 contains 11 residues. Trimming took off 5 bases at V and 5 bases at J, with 6 bases between the two ends. Germline CDR1 and CDR2: SGHVS and FNYEAQ. The CDR3 DNA reads as TGTGCCAGCAGCGACTCGGAGACCCAGTACTTC. It yields the protein CASSDSETQYF.

The chain combines TRBV5-6 with TRBJ2-1; D uncertain. The V and J ends lost 0 bases and 7 bases respectively, with 8 bases between them. Germline V gene data show CDR1 as SGHDT and CDR2 as YYEEEE. CDR3 length equals 13 residues. This chain's CDR3 is CASSLAGRNEQFF. In DNA form, the CDR3 reads TGTGCCAGCAGCTTGGCGGGCCGTAATGAGCAGTTCTTC.

CDR3 protein: CASSLSRVGETQYF. The DNA of the CDR3 is TGTGCCAGCAGTTTATCTCGAGTCGGGGAGACCCAGTACTTC. This chain connects TRBV27 to TRBJ2-5, with D unresolved. CDR3 size: 14 residues. The V gene's germline CDR1 is MNHEY and CDR2 SMNVEV (reference sequence). Trimming pared 0 bases from V and 5 bases from J, leaving 10 bases between.

The chain uses TRBV19 and TRBJ2-1; D is possibly TRBD2 (8 bases). Germline V gene data show CDR1 as LNHDA and CDR2 as SQIVND (reference sequence). The CDR3 has 16 residues. V lost 7 bases and J 3 bases, leaving 19 bases between the germline ends. The CDR3 here is CASTGGGPGGYNEQFF. CDR3 coding DNA: TGTGCCAGTACCGGGGGGGGCCCAGGGGGCTACAATGAGCAGTTCTTC.

The chain joins TRBV6-2 or TRBV6-3 to TRBJ2-7; TRBD2 matches 7 bases. The germline gives CDR1 MNHEY, CDR2 SVGEGT. The J segment lost 6 bases and the V segment lost 2 bases, leaving 10 bases of the junction unmatched. The CDR3 covers 15 residues. CDR3 in DNA: TGTGCCAGCAGTTACGGAGGGAGGGCCCTCCTCGAGCAGTACTTC. Protein sequence: CASSYGGRALLEQYF.

This chain links TRBV24-1 with TRBJ2-1; 8 bases are a match to TRBD2. The CDR3 sequence is 17 residues long. CDR1 KGHDR and CDR2 SFDVKD come from the germline V gene. V trimming: 4 bases; J trimming: 0 bases; junction bases outside the gene matches: 7. CDR3 loop: CATSDPGGASSYNEQFF. As DNA, the CDR3 is TGTGCCACCAGTGACCCCGGGGGGGCGAGCTCCTACAATGAGCAGTTCTTC.

The rearrangement joins TRBV6-5 to TRBJ2-7, with D possibly matching TRBD2 (5 bases). The germline V and J ends were trimmed by 0 bases and 5 bases, with 14 bases remaining between them. Per the germline V gene, CDR1 is MNHEY and CDR2 is SVGAGI. This CDR3 region has 15 residues. The CDR3 spells CASSYSGGSKNEQYF. CDR3 coding DNA: TGTGCCAGCAGTTACTCTGGTGGGAGTAAAAACGAGCAGTACTTC.

The rearrangement joins TRBV4-1 to TRBJ1-2; D is ambiguous. V was pared by 4 bases and J by 6 bases, with 18 bases between. The CDR3 consists of 15 residues. Looked up from germline, CDR1 is MGHRA and CDR2 is YSYEKL. Written as DNA, the CDR3 is TGCGCCAGCAGCCCGGACCCAGGAAAAAGGAATGGCTACACCTTC. Translating gives CASSPDPGKRNGYTF.

The rearrangement uses TRBV9 and TRBJ2-1; 12 nucleotides align to TRBD2. CDR1 and CDR2 from the germline V gene are SGDLS and YYNGEE. The CDR3 runs to 15 residues. V shed 3 bases, J shed 7 bases, and the junction held 5 bases outside the gene matches. The CDR3 is CASSGMGTSGNEQFF. The CDR3 nucleotides are TGTGCCAGCAGCGGCATGGGGACTAGCGGGAATGAGCAGTTCTTC.

The rearrangement uses TRBV18 and TRBJ1-1; the D is unclear. Germline-derived CDR1 and CDR2 are KGHSH and LQKENI. The CDR3 has 13 amino acids. V was clipped by 3 bases and J by 5 bases, with 10 bases between them. CDR3 nucleotide sequence: TGTGCCAGCTCACCGCGATCTATTACTGAAGCTTTCTTT. It is translated as CASSPRSITEAFF.

The chain links TRBV2 to TRBJ2-3, with 7 bases fitting TRBD2. J was trimmed by 3 bases and V by 6 bases; bases with no gene match: 21. CDR3 length equals 19 residues. The germline CDR1 and CDR2 sequences are SNHLY and FYNNEI. The CDR3 DNA reads as TGTGCCAGCAGGCGGGGGATGGGGTCCGTGGGAGGAAGGACAGATACGCAGTATTTT. Amino acid sequence: CASRRGMGSVGGRTDTQYF. Combining the CDR3 with reference TRBV2 and TRBJ2-3 gives the whole variable domain EPEVTQTPSHQVTQMGQEVILRCVPISNHLYFYWYRQILGQKVEFLVSFYNNEISEKSEIFDDQFSVERPDGSNFTLKIRSTKLEDSAMYFCASRRGMGSVGGRTDTQYFGPGTRLTVL.

The chain links TRBV6-6 to TRBJ1-2; 11 bases line up with TRBD1. The CDR3 is 14 amino acids. Germline V gene data show CDR1 as MNHNY and CDR2 as SVGAGI (reference sequence). The junction had 6 bases not matched to a gene; V was cut back by 6 bases and J by 6 bases. The CDR3 nucleotides read TGTGCCAGCAGCCCACCGGGACAGGGGGATGGCTACACCTTC. This encodes CASSPPGQGDGYTF.

This clone occurred once. The chain couples TRBV7-2 to TRBJ2-2; the D is unclear. V dropped 4 bases and J dropped 5 bases, with 11 bases sitting between them. Germline lookup yields CDR1 SGHTA and CDR2 FQGNSA. The CDR3 extends over 14 amino acids. The CDR3 loop is CASSSGQSTGELFF. The DNA of the CDR3 is TGTGCCAGCAGCTCCGGGCAGTCGACCGGGGAGCTGTTTTTT.

Concerning this clone itself: The sample contains more than one DNA sequence encoding this CDR3. V and J are TRBV5-1 and TRBJ1-4; D call uncertain. CDR3 size: 14 residues. Germline V CDR1 and CDR2: SGHRS, YFSETQ. V was pared by 1 base and J by 0 bases, with 4 bases between. The CDR3 loop reads CASSLLATNEKLFF. The DNA of the CDR3 is TGCGCCAGCAGCTTGCTGGCAACTAATGAAAAACTGTTTTTT.

This clone is judged medium-sized. The V gene is TRBV28, the J gene TRBJ1-4, with D perhaps matching TRBD1 (5 bases). V lost 4 bases, J lost 7 bases, and 19 bases lay in between. Germline values: CDR1 MDHEN, CDR2 SYDVKM. This CDR3 comprises 16 residues. CDR3 sequence: CASSSSSGTTGEKLFF. The DNA of the CDR3 is TGTGCCAGCAGTTCGTCCTCGGGGACGACGGGTGAAAAACTGTTTTTT.

The V call is TRBV18, the J call TRBJ1-1; D call uncertain. Germline V gene sequence: CDR1 KGHSH, CDR2 LQKENI. CDR3 length: 15 amino acids. V was clipped by 2 bases and J by 1 base, with 11 bases between them. The CDR3 protein is CASSPFSSQNTEAFF. Written as DNA, the CDR3 is TGTGCCAGCTCACCATTTTCCAGCCAGAACACTGAAGCTTTCTTT.

This clone was picked up a small number of times. The V call is TRBV11-3, the J call TRBJ2-7; tentatively, D is TRBD2 (5 bases). The V end lost 5 bases, the J end lost 7 bases, and 12 bases lay between the germline ends. This CDR3 region has 12 residues. Looked up from germline, CDR1 is SGHNT and CDR2 is YENEEA. The CDR3 spells CASSAREGEQYF. The CDR3 nucleotides read TGTGCCAGCAGCGCCCGCGAGGGTGAGCAGTACTTC.